This T cell receptor (beta chain) is drawn from a study of shared clonotypes between healthy human individuals. Study-level findings and limits: Few donors limited the genetic and exposure-history diversity represented.

Points on this clone: The target antigen is unknown.

The assay was carried out at the deep level. Clones were read by immunoSEQ multiplex PCR, and TCRdb kept only the in-frame ones, dropping some. The sample includes around 370,000 clones, around 96% of them seen just once. Germline-derived CDR1 and CDR2 are LNHDA and SQIVND (reference sequence). The CDR3 length is 20 residues. Losses at the gene ends were 7 bases for V and 2 bases for J; bases not matched to a gene: 16. In CD8 memory, CD45RO+ cells were put together with CCR7-negative CD45RA+ TemRA cells. The J gene is TRBJ2-3, the V gene TRBV19, with 15 bases matching TRBD2. The sequence came from a man aged 30 to 45 in good health. Sequenced input: memory CD8+ T cells sorted from blood. Subset described: CD45RO+ cells pooled with CCR7-negative TemRA cells. The CDR3 DNA follows: TGTGCCAGTAAGGGACTAGCGGGAGGCGGCTTCTCGAAGGCCACAGATACGCAGTATTTT. Protein sequence: CASKGLAGGGFSKATDTQYF.